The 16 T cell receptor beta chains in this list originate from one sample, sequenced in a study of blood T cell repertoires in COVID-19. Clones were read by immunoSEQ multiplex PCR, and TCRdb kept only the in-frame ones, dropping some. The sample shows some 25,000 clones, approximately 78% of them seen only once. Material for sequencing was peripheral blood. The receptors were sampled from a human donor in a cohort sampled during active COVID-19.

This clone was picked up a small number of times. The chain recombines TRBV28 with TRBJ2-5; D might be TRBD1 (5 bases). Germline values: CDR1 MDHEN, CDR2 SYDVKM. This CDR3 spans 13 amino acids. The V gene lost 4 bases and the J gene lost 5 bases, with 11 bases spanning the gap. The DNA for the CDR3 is TGTGCCAGCAGTTGGGCAGGGAAGGAGACCCAGTACTTC. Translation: CASSWAGKETQYF.

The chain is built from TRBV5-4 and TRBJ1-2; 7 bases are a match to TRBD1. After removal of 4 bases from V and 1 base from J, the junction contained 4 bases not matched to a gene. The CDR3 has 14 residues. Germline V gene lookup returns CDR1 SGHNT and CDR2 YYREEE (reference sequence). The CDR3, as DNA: TGTGCCAGCAGCCATGGGACAGATAACTATGGCTACACCTTC. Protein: CASSHGTDNYGYTF.

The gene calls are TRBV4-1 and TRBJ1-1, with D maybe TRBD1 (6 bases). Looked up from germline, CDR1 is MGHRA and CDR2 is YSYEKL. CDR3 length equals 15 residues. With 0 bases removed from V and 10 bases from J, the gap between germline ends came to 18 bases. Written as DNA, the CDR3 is TGCGCCAGCAGCCAAGAGGGGGCCGGGGCAGCGACAGCTTTCTTT. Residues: CASSQEGAGAATAFF.

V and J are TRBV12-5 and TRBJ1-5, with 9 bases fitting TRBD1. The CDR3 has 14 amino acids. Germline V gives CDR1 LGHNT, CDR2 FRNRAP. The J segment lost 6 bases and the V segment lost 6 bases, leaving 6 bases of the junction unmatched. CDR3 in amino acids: CASGTGTGSQPQHF. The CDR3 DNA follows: TGTGCTAGTGGAACCGGGACAGGGAGTCAGCCCCAGCATTTT.

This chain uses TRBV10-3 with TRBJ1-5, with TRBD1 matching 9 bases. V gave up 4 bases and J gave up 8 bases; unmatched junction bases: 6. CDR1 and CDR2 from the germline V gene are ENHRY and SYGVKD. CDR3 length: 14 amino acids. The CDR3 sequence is CAISGDRDLKPQHF. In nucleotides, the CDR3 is TGTGCCATCAGTGGGGACAGGGACCTGAAGCCCCAGCATTTT.

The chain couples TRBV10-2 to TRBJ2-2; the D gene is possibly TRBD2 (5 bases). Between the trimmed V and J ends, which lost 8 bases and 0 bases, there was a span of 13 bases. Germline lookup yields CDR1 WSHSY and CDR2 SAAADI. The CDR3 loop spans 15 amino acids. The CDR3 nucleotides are TGCGCCAGCGAAGGCCCAGCGGCGAACACCGGGGAGCTGTTTTTT. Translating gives CASEGPAANTGELFF.

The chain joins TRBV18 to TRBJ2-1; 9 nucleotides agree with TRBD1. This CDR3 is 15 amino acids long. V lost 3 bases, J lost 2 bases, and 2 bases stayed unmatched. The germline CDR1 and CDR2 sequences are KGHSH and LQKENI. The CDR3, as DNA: TGTGCCAGCTCACCGCGGACAGGGGCCTACAATGAGCAGTTCTTC. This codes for CASSPRTGAYNEQFF.

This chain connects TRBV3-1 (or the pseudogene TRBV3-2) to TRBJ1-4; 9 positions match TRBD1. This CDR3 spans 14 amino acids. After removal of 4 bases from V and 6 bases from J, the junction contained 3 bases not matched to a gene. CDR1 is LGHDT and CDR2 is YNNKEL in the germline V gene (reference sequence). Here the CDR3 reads CASSRQGGDEKLFF. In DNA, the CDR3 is TGTGCCAGCAGCCGACAGGGGGGGGATGAAAAACTGTTTTTT.

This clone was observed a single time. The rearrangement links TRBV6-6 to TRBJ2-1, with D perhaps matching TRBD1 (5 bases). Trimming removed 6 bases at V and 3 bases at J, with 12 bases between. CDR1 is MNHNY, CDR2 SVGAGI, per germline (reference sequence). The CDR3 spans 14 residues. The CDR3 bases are TGTGCCAGCAGCGAGGCGCAGGGCTACAATGAGCAGTTCTTC. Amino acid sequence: CASSEAQGYNEQFF.

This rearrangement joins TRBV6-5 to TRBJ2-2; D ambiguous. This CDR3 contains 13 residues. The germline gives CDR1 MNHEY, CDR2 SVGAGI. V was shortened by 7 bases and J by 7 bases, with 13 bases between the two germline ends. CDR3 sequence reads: CASKFVLFGELFF. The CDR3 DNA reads TGTGCCAGCAAATTTGTCCTGTTCGGGGAGCTGTTTTTT.

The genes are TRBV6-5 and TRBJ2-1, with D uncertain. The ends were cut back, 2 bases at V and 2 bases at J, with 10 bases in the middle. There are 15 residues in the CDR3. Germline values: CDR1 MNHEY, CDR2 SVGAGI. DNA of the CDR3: TGTGCCAGCAGTTACCGGGTCGTTCCCTACAATGAGCAGTTCTTC. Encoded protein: CASSYRVVPYNEQFF.

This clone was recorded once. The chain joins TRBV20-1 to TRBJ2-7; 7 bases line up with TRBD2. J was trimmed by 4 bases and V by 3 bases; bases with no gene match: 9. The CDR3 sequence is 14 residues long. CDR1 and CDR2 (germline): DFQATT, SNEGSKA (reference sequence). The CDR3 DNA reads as TGCAGTGCTAGTTCTAGCGGCCGTGGTTACGAGCAGTACTTC. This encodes CSASSSGRGYEQYF.

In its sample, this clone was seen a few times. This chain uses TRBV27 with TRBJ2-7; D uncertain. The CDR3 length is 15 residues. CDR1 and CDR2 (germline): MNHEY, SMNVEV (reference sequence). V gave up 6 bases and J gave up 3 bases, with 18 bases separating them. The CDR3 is CASRPESLMGYEQYF. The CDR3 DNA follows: TGTGCCAGCAGACCGGAGAGCCTGATGGGCTACGAGCAGTACTTC.

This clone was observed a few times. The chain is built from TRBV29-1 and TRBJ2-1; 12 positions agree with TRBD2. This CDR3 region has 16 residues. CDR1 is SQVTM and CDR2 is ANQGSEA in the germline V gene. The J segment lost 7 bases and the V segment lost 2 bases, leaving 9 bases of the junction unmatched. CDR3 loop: CSVESLAGGRDNEQFF. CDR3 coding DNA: TGCAGCGTTGAAAGTCTAGCGGGGGGGCGGGATAATGAGCAGTTCTTC.

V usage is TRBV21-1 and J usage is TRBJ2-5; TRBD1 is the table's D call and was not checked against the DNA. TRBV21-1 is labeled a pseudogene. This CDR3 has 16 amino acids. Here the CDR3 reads CASSNRDSTAQETQYF. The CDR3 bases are TGTGCCAGCAGCAACCGGGACAGCACCGCTCAAGAGACCCAGTACTTC.

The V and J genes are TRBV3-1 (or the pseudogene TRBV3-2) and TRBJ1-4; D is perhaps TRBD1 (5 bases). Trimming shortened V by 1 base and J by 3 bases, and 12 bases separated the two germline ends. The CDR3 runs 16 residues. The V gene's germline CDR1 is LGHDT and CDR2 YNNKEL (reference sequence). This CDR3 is CASSQGGRASNEKLFF. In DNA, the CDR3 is TGTGCCAGCAGCCAAGGGGGCAGGGCTTCTAATGAAAAACTGTTTTTT.